Listed here are 9 T cell receptor beta chains from one sample, sequenced in a study of siplizumab effects on memory and regulatory T cells. Sequenced by immunoSEQ multiplex PCR; TCRdb stores in-frame clones only, minus some. The data hold about 68,000 clones, with 93% observed a single time. Sequencing was carried out using CD8+ T cells sorted from blood. These receptors all come from a human donor in good health.

The V gene is TRBV25-1, the J gene TRBJ2-2; no clear D. This CDR3 comprises 15 residues. The ends were cut back, 6 bases at V and 3 bases at J, with 14 bases in the middle. CDR1 is MGHDK and CDR2 is SYGVNS in the germline V gene. The CDR3 DNA reads as TGTGCCAGCAGCGAGGAGCACTGGGACACCGGGGAGCTGTTTTTT. Amino acid sequence: CASSEEHWDTGELFF.

The chain employs TRBV6-5 and TRBJ1-1; D might be TRBD1 (5 bases). Trimming left V 0 bases short and J 3 bases short, with 8 bases between. The CDR3 sequence is 14 residues long. Per the germline V gene, CDR1 is MNHEY and CDR2 is SVGAGI. CDR3 bases: TGTGCCAGCAGTTACTCCCAAGGGGACACTGAAGCTTTCTTT. Translation gives CASSYSQGDTEAFF.

As regards this clone: One end of the junction varies from germline; a read error may be responsible. This chain links TRBV2 with TRBJ2-3; 9 nucleotides align to TRBD1. The CDR3 totals 12 residues. CDR1 and CDR2 (germline): SNHLY, FYNNEI. CDR3 bases: TGTGCCAGCAGTGATTACGGGACAGGGAATTTTTTT. It specifies CASSDYGTGNFF.

J is TRBJ2-6 and V is TRBV6-6, with D perhaps TRBD1 (5 bases). Germline CDR1 and CDR2: MNHNY and SVGAGI (reference sequence). This CDR3 spans 16 amino acids. V lost 6 bases and J 2 bases, leaving 14 bases between the germline ends. The CDR3 bases are TGTGCCAGCAGACAGGAAGCCTGGGCTGGGGCCAACGTCCTGACTTTC. This gives the protein CASRQEAWAGANVLTF.

CDR3 coding DNA: TGTGCCAGCTCACCCCTGGGACAGGGGATCTTGGATGAGCAGTTCTTC. It is translated as CASSPLGQGILDEQFF. The rearrangement joins TRBV18 to TRBJ2-1; 10 positions agree with TRBD1. The length of the CDR3 is 16 residues. Germline CDR1 reads KGHSH; CDR2 reads LQKENI. Losses at the gene ends were 3 bases for V and 8 bases for J; bases not matched to a gene: 10.

The chain carries TRBV28 and TRBJ1-3; 7 positions agree with TRBD1. The CDR3 length is 14 residues. CDR1 is MDHEN and CDR2 is SYDVKM in the germline V gene. The J segment lost 7 bases and the V segment lost 6 bases, leaving 9 bases of the junction unmatched. The CDR3 is CASSSTQTGNTIYF. Here the CDR3 DNA reads TGTGCCAGCAGCTCCACTCAGACAGGGAACACCATATATTTT.

The rearrangement joins TRBV10-2 to TRBJ2-7; no definite D call. The germline V and J ends were trimmed by 6 bases and 2 bases, with 5 bases remaining between them. CDR1 and CDR2 from the germline V gene are WSHSY and SAAADI. The CDR3 has 11 amino acids. CDR3: CASSPTYEQYF. The DNA of the CDR3 is TGCGCCAGCAGCCCAACCTACGAGCAGTACTTC.

The chain uses TRBV5-4 and TRBJ2-2; 10 positions agree with TRBD1. Germline loops: CDR1 SGHNT, CDR2 YYREEE (reference sequence). After removal of 6 bases from V and 4 bases from J, the junction contained 9 bases not matched to a gene. The CDR3 has 16 amino acids. The CDR3 protein is CASTDWDRGSTGELFF. The CDR3 DNA reads TGTGCCAGCACCGATTGGGACAGGGGAAGCACCGGGGAGCTGTTTTTT.

The chain links TRBV7-6 to TRBJ2-2; 8 bases match TRBD2. V gave up 5 bases and J gave up 6 bases; unmatched junction bases: 2. Germline loops: CDR1 SGHVS, CDR2 FNYEAQ. The CDR3 consists of 13 residues. CDR3 in DNA: TGTGCCAGCAGCCCCGGGGGGGCCGGGGAGCTGTTTTTT. It specifies CASSPGGAGELFF.